Listed below are T cell receptor beta chains from one sample, sequenced in a study of T cells in Graves' hyperthyroidism and ophthalmopathy. TCRdb ran MiXCR on the multiplex PCR reads and lists one entry per CDR3 protein. Of 90,000 to 120,000 distinct CDR3 sequences listed, roughly 15% are singletons. What was sequenced was blood. These receptors all come from a woman in her forties or fifties with Graves' hyperthyroidism. Each CDR3 is given with its conserved first and last residue. A D gene is named only where the DNA matches it firmly. Size is stated for part of the rows, as once, few or many counts, or as a class when the clone is expanded.

TRBD1,TRBJ2-5,TRBV6-1,many,CASSGGSTGQETQYF,TGTGCCAGCAGCGGAGGCTCGACAGGGCAAGAGACCCAGTACTTC
TRBD2,TRBJ2-1,TRBV9,few,CASSVGLAGFQSSYNEQFF,TGTGCCAGCAGCGTCGGACTAGCGGGGTTTCAAAGCTCCTACAATGAGCAGTTCTTC
TRBD2,TRBJ2-7,TRBV7-9,-,CASSYFGGRLYF,TGTGCCAGCAGCTACTTTGGCGGGAGGCTGTACTTC
-,TRBJ1-3,TRBV3-1,many,CASSHHSDPGNTIYF,TGTGCCAGCAGCCACCACAGCGACCCTGGAAACACCATATATTTT
TRBD1,TRBJ2-1,TRBV18,few,CASSPQTGDYNEQFF,TGTGCCAGCTCACCACAGACAGGGGATTACAATGAGCAGTTCTTC
-,TRBJ1-1,TRBV5-1,many,CASSFSLQTEAFF,TGCGCCAGCAGCTTTTCCCTCCAGACTGAAGCTTTCTTT
-,TRBJ2-3,TRBV5-1,-,CASSLGPRPGSSTDTQYF,TGCGCCAGCAGCTTGGGCCCGCGTCCCGGAAGTAGCACAGATACGCAGTATTTT
-,TRBJ2-1,TRBV20-1,-,CSASSDSEQFF,TGCAGTGCTAGTTCCGACTCGGAGCAGTTCTTC
-,TRBJ2-2,TRBV29-1,many,CSLLDTYTGELFF,TGCAGCCTTTTGGACACTTACACCGGGGAGCTGTTTTTT
TRBD1,TRBJ1-2,TRBV29-1,-,CSGLTGLTNYGYTF,TGCAGCGGTTTGACAGGGTTGACAAACTATGGCTACACCTTC
TRBD1,TRBJ1-1,TRBV3-1,many,CASSQNTGGRQAFF,TGTGCCAGCAGCCAAAATACAGGGGGCCGTCAAGCTTTCTTT
-,TRBJ1-4,TRBV7-8,-,CASSLRGRNEKLFF,TGTGCCAGCAGCTTGCGGGGTAGGAATGAAAAACTGTTTTTT
TRBD2,TRBJ2-7,TRBV20-1,many,CSAPIAGVRSYEQYF,TGCAGTGCTCCCATAGCGGGAGTTCGCTCCTACGAGCAGTACTTC
-,TRBJ1-1,TRBV18,few,CASSKQGQNTEAFF,TGTGCCAGCTCTAAACAGGGACAGAACACTGAAGCTTTCTTT
TRBD1,TRBJ1-5,TRBV7-9,many,CASSLDPGGNQPQHF,TGTGCCAGCAGCTTAGACCCAGGGGGAAATCAGCCCCAGCATTTT
-,TRBJ2-3,TRBV11-2,many,CASSAGLFTDTQYF,TGTGCCAGCAGCGCCGGACTGTTCACAGATACGCAGTATTTT
TRBD1,TRBJ1-5,TRBV20-1,many,CSAKTGRDQPQHF,TGCAGTGCCAAGACAGGGAGGGATCAGCCCCAGCATTTT
TRBD1,TRBJ2-1,TRBV5-1,many,CASSLVGQVGHEQFF,TGCGCCAGCAGCTTGGTCGGACAGGTCGGCCATGAGCAGTTCTTC
-,TRBJ2-7,TRBV13,-,CASSYSFIGTYEQYF,TGTGCCAGCAGTTACTCGTTTATAGGTACCTACGAGCAGTACTTC
-,TRBJ2-6,TRBV2,many,CASSGSSGANVLTF,TGTGCCAGCAGTGGAAGCTCTGGGGCCAACGTCCTGACTTTC
-,TRBJ2-3,TRBV7-9,many,CASSPQGLYTDTQYF,TGTGCCAGCAGCCCCCAGGGACTGTACACAGATACGCAGTATTTT
-,TRBJ2-5,TRBV6-5,many,CASSYSVVGETQYF,TGTGCCAGCAGTTACTCGGTCGTGGGGGAGACCCAGTACTTC
TRBD1,TRBJ1-1,TRBV4-2,many,CASSQGDRVSEAFF,TGTGCCAGCAGCCAAGGGGACAGGGTTTCTGAAGCTTTCTTT
-,TRBJ2-7,TRBV20-1,many,CSASPRAEAYEQYF,TGCAGTGCTAGTCCGCGGGCGGAGGCCTACGAGCAGTACTTC
TRBD2,TRBJ2-1,TRBV12-3/TRBV12-4,once,CASSLNRGGGLYNEQFF,TGTGCCAGCAGTTTAAATCGGGGGGGGGGTTTATACAATGAGCAGTTCTTC
-,TRBJ2-3,TRBV7-9,many,CASSPHRGEETDTQYF,TGTGCCAGCAGCCCCCATCGGGGTGAGGAGACAGATACGCAGTATTTT
-,TRBJ1-3,TRBV5-1,many,CASSPKQGLSGNTIYF,TGCGCCAGCAGCCCAAAACAGGGTTTATCTGGAAACACCATATATTTT
-,TRBJ1-1,TRBV6-1,many,CASSVTGGSEAFF,TGTGCCAGCAGTGTCACGGGGGGATCTGAAGCTTTCTTT
-,TRBJ2-3,TRBV5-5,many,CASSDYRGTDTQYF,TGTGCCAGCAGCGACTACAGGGGCACAGATACGCAGTATTTT
-,TRBJ1-1,TRBV6-1,many,CASSRQDGEAFF,TGTGCCAGCAGTCGCCAGGACGGGGAAGCTTTCTTT
-,TRBJ1-1,TRBV15,many,CATYLGVRGADTEAFF,TGTGCCACCTATTTAGGTGTGCGGGGAGCGGACACTGAAGCTTTCTTT
TRBD1,TRBJ2-5,TRBV20-1,many,CSAGGQGLQETQYF,TGCAGTGCTGGGGGACAGGGCCTACAAGAGACCCAGTACTTC